This T cell receptor beta chain is drawn from a study of beta chain features in type 1 diabetes (dated by TCRdb to between 2017 and 2018). As for the study more broadly: Patients and healthy donors did not differ in mean age, gender distribution, total cell number or subset yield. A total of roughly 100 million sorted cells were examined across all samples, and the number of cells per subset was strongly correlated with RNA yield. The study compared the TCRB repertoires of sorted circulating CD4+ T cell subsets in recently diagnosed type 1 diabetes patients with those in matched healthy donors. Regulatory and stem cell-like memory subsets were obtained from only 8 patients and roughly eight healthy donors, while naive and central memory subsets were obtained from all 30 or so donors. Overall study results and their limits: Only small numbers of individuals were included in the HLA sub-analyses, which left unresolved whether HLA type had any influence on TCRB rearrangement. Naive, central memory and regulatory TCRB repertoires appeared to be more similar among patients than among healthy donors. Because cDNA rather than genomic DNA was sequenced, highly expressing activated cells could have been over-represented, although no difference in activation and CD3 levels was found between groups. In all four CD4+ subsets, TCRB CDR3 length was moderately but significantly shorter in type 1 diabetes patients. Fewer insertions and more nucleotide deletions at VDJ recombination sites were observed in patients with type 1 diabetes, implying thymic rearrangement abnormalities. PCR may preferentially amplify shorter templates, but because patient and control samples were amplified and corrected together, any resulting skew would affect both groups equally.

The entire isolated RNA was reverse transcribed using the High Capacity cDNA Reverse Transcription Kit, and thus expressed TCRB transcripts were sequenced. Naive, central memory and regulatory T cell samples underwent deep immunoSEQ sequencing, averaging about 3.57 million total reads per sample. Sorted cells were lysed in RLT buffer, and RNA was extracted using DNase-treated RNeasy Micro or Mini kits according to cell number. Each cell subset was processed separately to prevent cross-contamination, with patient and healthy donor samples processed together. TCRB sequences were amplified from cDNA with the immunoSEQ multiplex PCR, producing 87-bp fragments spanning the CDR3 region. The amplicons were sequenced using the Illumina HiSeq platform. Regarding the original processing steps: PCR bias was computationally corrected using synthetic template baselines, reads within Hamming distance 2 were collapsed, and singletons that could not be merged were discarded. Reads were aligned against IMGT so that V, D and J genes, CDR3 length and insertions or deletions at six rearrangement sites could be assigned. Clonotype counts were normalized to sorted cell number within each subset before computing true diversity and Gini coefficients with the tcR R package. The overlap coefficient, calculated on TCRB nucleotide sequences, was used to quantify repertoire sharing. Out-of-frame TCRB sequences from naive cells were analyzed to stand in for the pre-selection repertoire. This immuneACCESS table, as held by TCRdb, lists in-frame sequences with V and J called but not all clones. Of the missing ones, under half trace to an unresolved V gene in checked studies; the others have no known cause. V and J calls and clone size follow that table, whereas D and trimming were derived from the DNA. The sample table records hundreds of thousands of clones; around 15% of these occur just once. The leading ten clones occupy about 0.097% of the sample.

This clone was seen a few times. It lacks a known antigen. No much larger clone exists at a distance of one base, and base qualities are not known. Each donor gave one peripheral blood draw, averaging approximately 120 mL, which was collected into heparinised tubes. A BD FACSAria II and a panel including CD45RO, CCR7, CD25, CD127, CD95 and CD27 were used to sort naive, central memory, regulatory and stem cell-like memory CD4+ T cells. Every sorted population had a purity above 95%. PBMCs were isolated immediately by Lymphoprep density gradient centrifugation and stained directly without culture. To minimize batch effects, samples were stained and sorted in pairs, one healthy donor with one patient per experiment. Sequencing was carried out using naive CD4+ T cells from blood. What the cell subset or site label conveys for this sample: true naive CD4+ T cells. The sequence derives from a man between 18 and 29 years old in good health.

CDR3 protein: CASSLYGLRTDTQYF. The DNA reads TGTGCCAGCAGCTTATACGGGCTGCGCACAGATACGCAGTATTTT. The chain employs TRBV7-3 and TRBJ2-3; no D gene can be assigned with confidence. From cysteine to phenylalanine, the CDR3 is 15 amino acids long. CDR3 DNA is the only sequence kept; it has 45 bases, read in frame from the first base. Looking up the germline V gene yields CDR1 SGHTA and CDR2 FQGTGA. V is cut by 2 bases and J by 1 base, and the space between the germline ends is 10 bases.